This T cell receptor beta chain was sequenced during a study of shared clonotypes between healthy human individuals. The CDR3 runs 12 residues. Trimming stripped 2 bases from V and 7 bases from J, with 6 bases between. Germline V gives CDR1 ENHRY, CDR2 SYGVKD. The naive CD8 subset, CD45RO-negative cells positively selected for CCR7, excluded terminally differentiated effector memory CD45RA+ cells. The study drew its donors from healthy HIV-negative adults without recent acute infections or vaccinations. Profiling relied on immunoSEQ multiplex PCR, and the TCRdb table lists in-frame clones only, not all of them. The table has roughly 2 million clones, around 96% seen once.

This clonotype was obtained from a man in his late teens or twenties in good health. The sequenced sample was naive CD8+ T cells sorted from blood. This chain uses TRBV10-3 with TRBJ1-5; D unclear. This CDR3 reads CAISEGSQPQHF. CDR3 sequence (DNA): TGTGCCATCAGTGAGGGCAGCCAGCCCCAGCATTTT.